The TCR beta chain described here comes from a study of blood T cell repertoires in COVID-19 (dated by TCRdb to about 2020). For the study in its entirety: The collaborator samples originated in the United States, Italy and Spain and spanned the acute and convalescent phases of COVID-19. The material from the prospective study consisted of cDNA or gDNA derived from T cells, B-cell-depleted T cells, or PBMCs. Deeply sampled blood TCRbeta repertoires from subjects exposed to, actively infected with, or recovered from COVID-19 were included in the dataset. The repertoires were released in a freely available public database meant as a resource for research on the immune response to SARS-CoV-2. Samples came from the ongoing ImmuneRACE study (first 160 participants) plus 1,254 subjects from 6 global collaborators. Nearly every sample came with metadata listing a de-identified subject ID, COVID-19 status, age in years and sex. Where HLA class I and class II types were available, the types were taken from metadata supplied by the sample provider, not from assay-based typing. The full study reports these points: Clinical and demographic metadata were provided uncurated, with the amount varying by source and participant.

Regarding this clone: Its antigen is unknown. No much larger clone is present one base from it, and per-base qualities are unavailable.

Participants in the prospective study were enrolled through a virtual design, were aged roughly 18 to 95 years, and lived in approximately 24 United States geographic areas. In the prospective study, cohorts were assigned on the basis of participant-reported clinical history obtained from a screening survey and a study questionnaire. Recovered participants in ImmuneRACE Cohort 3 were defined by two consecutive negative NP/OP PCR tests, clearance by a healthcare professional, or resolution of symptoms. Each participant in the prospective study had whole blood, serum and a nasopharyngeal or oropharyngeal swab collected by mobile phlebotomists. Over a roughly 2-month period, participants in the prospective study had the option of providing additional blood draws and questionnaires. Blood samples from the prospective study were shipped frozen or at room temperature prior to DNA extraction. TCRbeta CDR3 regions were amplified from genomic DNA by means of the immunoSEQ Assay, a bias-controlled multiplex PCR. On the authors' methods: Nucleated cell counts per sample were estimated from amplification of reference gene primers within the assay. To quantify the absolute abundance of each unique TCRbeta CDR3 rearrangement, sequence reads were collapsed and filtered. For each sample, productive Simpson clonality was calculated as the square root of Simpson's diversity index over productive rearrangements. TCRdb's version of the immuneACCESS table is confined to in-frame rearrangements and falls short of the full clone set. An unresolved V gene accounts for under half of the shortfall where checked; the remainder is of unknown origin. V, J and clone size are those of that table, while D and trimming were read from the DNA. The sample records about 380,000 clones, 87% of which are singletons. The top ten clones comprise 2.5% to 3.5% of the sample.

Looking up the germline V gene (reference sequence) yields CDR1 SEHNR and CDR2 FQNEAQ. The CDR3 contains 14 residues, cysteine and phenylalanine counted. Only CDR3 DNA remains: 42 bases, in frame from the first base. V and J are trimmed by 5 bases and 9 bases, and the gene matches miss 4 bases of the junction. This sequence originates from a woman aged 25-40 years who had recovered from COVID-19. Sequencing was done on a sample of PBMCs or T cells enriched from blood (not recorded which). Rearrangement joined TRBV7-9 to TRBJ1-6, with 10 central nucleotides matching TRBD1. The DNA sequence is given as TGTGCCAGCAGCCCGGGACAGGGGCGTTCACCCCTCCACTTT. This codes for CASSPGQGRSPLHF.